The TCR beta chain under discussion was sequenced for a study of a mutant IDH1 vaccine in newly diagnosed glioma. Study-level information: First vaccine doses came 4-6 weeks after radiotherapy alone, or with temozolomide cycles. There were about 60% males and approximately 38% females among treated patients, whose mean age was approximately 40 years. Former treatment meant radiotherapy, temozolomide, or both; the majority had gotten both.

As concerns this clone: Antigen: not known.

This sample's time point: week 23, last vaccination. Each dose of the vaccine consisted of 300 ug of mutant IDH1 20-mer peptide, with topical imiquimod. The germline V gene encodes CDR1 MGHDK and CDR2 SYGVNS. The CDR3 length is 11 residues. V lost 4 bases, J lost 6 bases, and 7 bases lay in between. Assay: immunoSEQ multiplex PCR; the TCRdb copy retains only in-frame clones and omits some. The profile covers about 20,000 clones, with approximately 82% appearing a single time and 13% taken by the ten largest. The origin of this receptor is a man between 25 and 39 years old with glioma. The chain combines TRBV25-1 with TRBJ2-7, with D unresolved. Sequencing used PBMCs, obtained from a glioma patient whose treatment included an IDH1 peptide vaccine. CDR3 sequence (DNA): TGTGCCAGCAGTGGTTATGGCGAGCAGTACTTC. Encoded protein: CASSGYGEQYF.